This T cell receptor (beta chain) derives from a study of T-cell memory formation after mild COVID-19. Points from the study as a whole: Whereas later expanders leaned CD4+, clones contracting day 15 to 85 showed a balanced CD4/CD8 makeup. Chiefly within CM and EM were the contracting CD4+ clones; CD8+ ones were within EMRA. Cross-reactive memory seemingly joined, as some responding clones were found in pre-infection memory.

The authors produced TCR alpha and TCR beta cDNA libraries with sample barcodes and UMIs by 5'RACE using constant-segment primers. TCRdb recomputed calls from the 5' RACE reads with MiXCR, one row per CDR3 protein. The table shows 140,000 or so distinct CDR3 sequences, with 14% occurring only once. Note on this clonotype: Its antigen remains unidentified.

Germline trimming cut 1 base from V and 7 bases from J; bases unmatched to any gene: 10. The CDR3 runs to 15 residues. The germline V gene encodes CDR1 MGHRA and CDR2 YSYEKL. This clonotype was sampled from an adult woman who had mild COVID-19 (a few samples of this study predate the infection). Cell type and time point are not known. Sequenced input: PBMCs or a T cell subset sorted from them (not recorded which). J is TRBJ2-7 and V is TRBV4-1, with TRBD1 matching 7 bases. The CDR3 bases are TGCGCCAGCAGCCAAGGAGGGGGCCTTTTAGAGGAGCAGTACTTC. Translating it yields CASSQGGGLLEEQYF.